Listed below are T cell receptor beta chains from one sample, sequenced in a study of T cells after posttransplantation cyclophosphamide. Profiling relied on immunoSEQ multiplex PCR, and the TCRdb table lists in-frame clones only, not all of them. This sample has over 10,000 clones, each found more than once. The sequencing here drew on PBMCs, taken after allogeneic stem cell transplant with posttransplant cyclophosphamide. All receptors come from a female patient between 40 and 50 years old who received an allogeneic stem cell transplant from an unrelated donor, was CMV-positive, and had acute GVHD only. Some of the T cells may derive from the graft donor. The CDR3 runs from the conserved cysteine through the conserved F or W. A D gene is named only where the DNA matches it firmly. Size is omitted from some rows. Given values are once, few, many or a class for expanded clones.

>TRBD1|TRBV19|TRBJ1-6|many
CASSLDRDTPLHF
TGTGCCAGTAGTCTCGACAGGGACACACCCCTCCACTTT
>.|TRBV5-4|TRBJ2-4|many
CASSLKGRQNIQYF
TGTGCCAGCAGCTTGAAGGGGCGTCAAAACATTCAGTACTTC
>.|TRBV21-1|TRBJ2-7|many
CASSSLTGHQGGASSYEQYF
TGTGCCAGCAGCAGTTTGACGGGACACCAAGGGGGAGCAAGCTCCTACGAGCAGTACTTC
>.|TRBV9|TRBJ1-2|many
CASSVDRNYGYTF
TGTGCCAGCAGCGTAGATCGGAACTATGGCTACACCTTC
>.|TRBV6-5|TRBJ2-7|.
CASSMAPGVYEQYF
TGTGCCAGCAGTATGGCCCCGGGAGTTTACGAGCAGTACTTC
>TRBD2|TRBV4-2|TRBJ2-1|many
CASRRAGGKLDEQFF
TGTGCCAGCCGCCGGGCGGGGGGGAAGTTGGATGAGCAGTTCTTC
>.|TRBV7-9|TRBJ1-1|many
CASSFSGNTEAFF
TGTGCCAGCAGCTTTTCGGGGAACACTGAAGCTTTCTTT
>TRBD2|TRBV7-9|TRBJ2-3|few
CASSPKGLAGSTDTQYF
TGTGCCAGCAGCCCTAAGGGACTAGCGGGGAGCACAGATACGCAGTATTTT
>.|TRBV6-6|TRBJ2-7|many
CASSYSGAGEGFEQYF
TGTGCCAGCAGTTACTCGGGGGCGGGAGAGGGGTTCGAGCAGTACTTC
>TRBD1|TRBV27|TRBJ2-7|.
CASRTPRTGWRLKQYF
TGTGCCAGCAGGACCCCTCGGACAGGATGGAGGTTGAAGCAGTACTTC
>TRBD1|TRBV27|TRBJ1-3|many
CASRSQGAAGNTIYF
TGTGCCAGCAGGTCACAGGGGGCTGCGGGAAACACCATATATTTT
>TRBD1|TRBV29-1|TRBJ1-1|many
CSVTGTGAEAFF
TGCAGCGTTACAGGGACAGGGGCTGAAGCTTTCTTT
>.|TRBV9|TRBJ1-2|few
CASSGGVRYGYTF
TGTGCCAGCAGCGGGGGAGTGCGCTATGGCTACACCTTC
>.|TRBV5-4|TRBJ2-2|many
CASSGGLSAETGELFF
TGTGCCAGCAGCGGAGGACTTTCCGCCGAGACCGGGGAGCTGTTTTTT
>.|TRBV19|TRBJ1-4|few
CASSMAVGGNEKLFF
TGTGCCAGTAGTATGGCTGTTGGGGGGAATGAAAAACTGTTTTTT
>.|TRBV29-1|TRBJ1-4|many
CSVEYGGRKLFF
TGCAGCGTTGAATATGGGGGCCGAAAACTGTTTTTT
>TRBD1|TRBV6-1|TRBJ1-5|many
CASSEAGTGGGQPQHF
TGTGCCAGCAGTGAAGCGGGGACAGGGGGGGGTCAGCCCCAGCATTTT
>.|TRBV5-1|TRBJ2-2|few
CASSLDGTLKNTGELFF
TGCGCCAGCAGCTTGGACGGGACATTAAAGAACACCGGGGAGCTGTTTTTT
>.|TRBV3-2|TRBJ2-7|many
CASSQSRGF
TGTGCCAGCAGCCAATCCCGCGGTTTC
>.|TRBV9|TRBJ2-2|.
CASSVVQGRDGELFF
TGTGCCAGCAGCGTGGTCCAGGGGCGCGATGGGGAGCTGTTTTTT
>TRBD1|TRBV30|TRBJ1-1|many
CAWATGLNTEAFF
TGTGCCTGGGCGACAGGGCTGAACACTGAAGCTTTCTTT
>TRBD1|TRBV28|TRBJ1-3|many
CASSSTGGSGNTIYF
TGTGCCAGCAGTTCCACAGGGGGCTCTGGAAACACCATATATTTT
>.|TRBV6-5|TRBJ1-2|many
CASSYLTDYGYTF
TGTGCCAGCAGCTACTTGACAGACTATGGCTACACCTTC
>.|TRBV2|TRBJ2-3|many
CASSYTDTQYF
TGTGCCAGCAGTTACACAGATACGCAGTATTTT
>.|TRBV28|TRBJ2-1|many
CASSFAAVIYYNEQFF
TGTGCCAGCAGTTTCGCAGCGGTCATATACTACAATGAGCAGTTCTTC
>.|TRBV7-8|TRBJ1-6|many
CASSSGRASSPLHF
TGTGCCAGCAGCAGTGGGAGGGCATCTTCACCCCTCCACTTT
>TRBD2|TRBV6-1|TRBJ2-2|many
CASRGGEGTGELFF
TGTGCCAGCAGGGGGGGGGAGGGCACCGGGGAGCTGTTTTTT
>.|TRBV7-2|TRBJ2-7|.
CASSLAAGTYEQYF
TGTGCCAGCAGCTTAGCGGCAGGTACCTACGAGCAGTACTTC
>TRBD1|TRBV5-1|TRBJ2-2|many
CASSLVQGAAGELFF
TGCGCCAGCAGCTTGGTACAGGGGGCCGCCGGGGAGCTGTTTTTT
>.|TRBV4-3|TRBJ1-3|many
CASSQGRGRAWDTIYF
TGCGCCAGCAGCCAAGGGAGGGGCAGGGCTTGGGACACCATATATTTT
>.|TRBV10-2|TRBJ2-1|many
CASSEIGGNEQFF
TGCGCCAGCAGTGAAATAGGAGGGAATGAGCAGTTCTTC
>.|TRBV27|TRBJ1-5|many
CASSSSGGGVSNQPQHF
TGTGCCAGCAGTTCGTCTGGGGGGGGCGTTAGCAATCAGCCCCAGCATTTT
>TRBD2|TRBV9|TRBJ2-7|many
CASSAGTSTDYEQYF
TGTGCCAGCAGCGCCGGGACTAGTACAGACTACGAGCAGTACTTC
>TRBD1|TRBV28|TRBJ1-5|.
CASSPRQGARGQPQHF
TGTGCCAGCAGTCCCCGACAGGGGGCGCGCGGTCAGCCCCAGCATTTT
>.|TRBV19|TRBJ1-5|many
CASNWNHGSNQPQHF
TGTGCCAGTAATTGGAACCACGGGAGCAATCAGCCCCAGCATTTT